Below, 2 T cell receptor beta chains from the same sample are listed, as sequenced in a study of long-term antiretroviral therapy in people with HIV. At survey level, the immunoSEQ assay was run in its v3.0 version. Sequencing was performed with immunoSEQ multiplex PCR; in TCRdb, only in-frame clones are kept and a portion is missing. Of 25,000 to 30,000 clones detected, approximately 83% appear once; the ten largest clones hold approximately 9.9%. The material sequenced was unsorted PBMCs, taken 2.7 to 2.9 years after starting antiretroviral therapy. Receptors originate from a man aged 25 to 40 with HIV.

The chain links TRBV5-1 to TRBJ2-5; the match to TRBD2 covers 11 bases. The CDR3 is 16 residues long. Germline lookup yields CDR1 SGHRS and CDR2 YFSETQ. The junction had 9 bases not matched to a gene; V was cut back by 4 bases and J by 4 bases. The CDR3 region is CASSPNGLAGGETQYF. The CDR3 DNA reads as TGCGCCAGCAGCCCGAACGGGCTAGCGGGGGGAGAGACCCAGTACTTC.

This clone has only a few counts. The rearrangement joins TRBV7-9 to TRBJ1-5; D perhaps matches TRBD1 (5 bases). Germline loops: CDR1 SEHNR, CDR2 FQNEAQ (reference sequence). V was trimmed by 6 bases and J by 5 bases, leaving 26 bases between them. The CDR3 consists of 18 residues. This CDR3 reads CASRPPVGSSEGDQPQHF. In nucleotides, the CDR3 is TGTGCCAGCAGACCACCAGTGGGGAGCTCTGAAGGGGATCAGCCCCAGCATTTT.